This TCR beta chain stems from a study of glioma-infiltrating T cells after dendritic cell vaccination. Study-level background: Dendritic cell vaccination trial patients had either newly diagnosed or recurrent glioblastoma. Autologous tumor lysate was loaded overnight onto monocyte-derived dendritic cells grown less than 8 days with IL-4 and GM-CSF.

All glioblastoma patients lacked an isocitrate dehydrogenase mutation. CDR1 SGHTS and CDR2 YDEGEE come from the germline V gene. The CDR3 covers 14 residues. Trimming cost V 4 bases and J 2 bases; bases outside gene matches: 5. Amplification used 60 V beta primers and 13 J beta primers. Produced via immunoSEQ multiplex PCR; TCRdb's table is partial and in-frame only. Of 95,000 to 110,000 clones listed, roughly 79% are singletons. This receptor was obtained from a human donor with glioblastoma. The V and J genes are TRBV5-8 and TRBJ1-2; 7 positions agree with TRBD1. Here the sequenced sample was blood, taken before dendritic cell vaccination. As DNA, the CDR3 is TGTGCCAGCAGCCTATCGACAGGGAACTATGGCTACACCTTC. Translating gives CASSLSTGNYGYTF.